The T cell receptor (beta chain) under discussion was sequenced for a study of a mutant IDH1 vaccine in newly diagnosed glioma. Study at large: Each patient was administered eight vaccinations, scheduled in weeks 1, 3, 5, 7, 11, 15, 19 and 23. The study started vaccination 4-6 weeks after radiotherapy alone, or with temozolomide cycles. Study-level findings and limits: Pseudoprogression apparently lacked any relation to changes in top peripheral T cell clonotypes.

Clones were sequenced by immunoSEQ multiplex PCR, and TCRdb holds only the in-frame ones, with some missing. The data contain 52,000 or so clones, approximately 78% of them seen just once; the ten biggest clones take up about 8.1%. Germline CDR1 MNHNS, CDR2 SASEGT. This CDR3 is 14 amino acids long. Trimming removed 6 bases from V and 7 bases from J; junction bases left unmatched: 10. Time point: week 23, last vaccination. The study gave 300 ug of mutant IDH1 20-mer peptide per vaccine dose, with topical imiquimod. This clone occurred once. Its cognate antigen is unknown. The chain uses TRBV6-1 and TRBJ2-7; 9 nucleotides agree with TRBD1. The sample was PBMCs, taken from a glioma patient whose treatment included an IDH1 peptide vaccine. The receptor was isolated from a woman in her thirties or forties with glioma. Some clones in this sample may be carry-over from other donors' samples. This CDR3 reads CASRRTGATQEQYF. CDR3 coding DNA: TGTGCCAGCAGAAGGACAGGGGCTACTCAGGAGCAGTACTTC.